This T cell receptor (beta chain) came from a study of identical twins. Whole-study results and caveats: Conclusions were drawn cross-sectionally by statistical analysis, without following the same donors. Reduced insertions were recorded for abundant cord blood beta clonotypes, with no such pattern in memory repertoires. Where out-of-frame alpha sequences were twin-shared, they showed excess low generation probability.

The authors used template switching to add a universal primer site and gave cDNA unique molecular identifiers. TCRdb re-analysed the 5' RACE reads in MiXCR, keeping a single row per CDR3 protein. The table lists around 1.7 million distinct CDR3 sequences, around a third of them singletons, with approximately 0.29% in the top ten. This CDR3 has 13 amino acids. V gave up 5 bases and J gave up 7 bases, with 14 bases separating them. Germline V gene data show CDR1 as MNHNY and CDR2 as SVGAGI (reference sequence). This clonotype was detected a few times. The antigen is undetermined. The sequenced sample was cord blood. This sequence originates from a newborn girl in good health. The V and J genes are TRBV6-6 and TRBJ1-2; D not certain. In nucleotides, the CDR3 is TGTGCCAGCAGTGGACCCCACCCGGGTGGCTACACCTTC. Its protein product is CASSGPHPGGYTF.